The sample holds a few counts of the clone carrying this T cell receptor beta chain. The target antigen is unknown. With the Oncomine TCR Beta short-read assay, DNA from cultured CD4+ T cells was sequenced. From the PCR reads, TCRdb called clonotypes with MiXCR, one entry per CDR3 protein. The table lists 15,000 or so distinct CDR3 sequences, 45% of them singletons. Indicated treatment: roughly 11-day PBMC culture with coronavirus spike peptide pools or control peptides (ViraFEST assay). Germline CDR1 is LNHDA and CDR2 is SQIVND (reference sequence). The length of the CDR3 is 16 residues. Trimming cost V 7 bases and J 4 bases; bases outside gene matches: 13. This entry belongs to a study of vaccination and CD4 T cells after COVID-19. On the study more broadly: Convalescent patients gave post-COVID blood a median approximately 100 days post-diagnosis, range 35 to 161. Cellular stimulation was performed using overlapping spike peptides derived from SARS-CoV-2, HCoV-NL63, HCoV-OC43 and HCoV-229E.

Study conclusions and caveats: Within the convalescent patients, a median roughly 87% of the SARS-CoV-2-reactive clones were ones that appeared only post-vaccination. A nonsignificant median increase from around 21 to 38 SARS-CoV-2-reactive clonotypes was observed.

The genes are TRBV19 and TRBJ1-1; 9 positions match TRBD1. The sequenced sample was CD4+ T cells from blood, cultured in vitro, obtained before SARS-CoV-2 vaccination. The clonotype originates from a human donor who received a COVID-19 vaccine. CDR3: CASNGRPGQGSTEAFF. The CDR3 nucleotides are TGTGCCAGTAATGGGCGACCGGGACAGGGATCCACTGAAGCTTTCTTT.